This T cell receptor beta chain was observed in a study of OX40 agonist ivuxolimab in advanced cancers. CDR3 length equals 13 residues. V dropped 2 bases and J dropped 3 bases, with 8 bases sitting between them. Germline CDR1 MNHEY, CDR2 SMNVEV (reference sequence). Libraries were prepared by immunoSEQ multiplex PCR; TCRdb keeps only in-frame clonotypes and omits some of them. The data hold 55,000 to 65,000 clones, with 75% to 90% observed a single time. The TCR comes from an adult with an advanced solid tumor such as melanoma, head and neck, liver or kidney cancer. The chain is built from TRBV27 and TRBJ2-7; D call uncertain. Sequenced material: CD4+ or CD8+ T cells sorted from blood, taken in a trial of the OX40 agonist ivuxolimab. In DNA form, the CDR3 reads TGTGCCAGCAGTTTAACCGCAGGCTACGAGCAGTACTTC. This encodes CASSLTAGYEQYF.